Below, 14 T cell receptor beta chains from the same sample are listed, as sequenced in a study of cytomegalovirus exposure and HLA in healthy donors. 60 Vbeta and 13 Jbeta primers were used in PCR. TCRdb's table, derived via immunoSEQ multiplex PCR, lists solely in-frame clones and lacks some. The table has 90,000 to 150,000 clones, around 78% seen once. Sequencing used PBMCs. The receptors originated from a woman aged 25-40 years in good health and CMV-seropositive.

CDR3 DNA: TGCAGCGTTGGGACAGCGACGGACACTGAAGCTTTCTTT. Translating it yields CSVGTATDTEAFF. The chain combines TRBV29-1 with TRBJ1-1; possible D gene TRBD1, 6 bases. Germline CDR1 and CDR2: SQVTM and ANQGSEA. This CDR3 contains 13 residues. V was pared by 4 bases and J by 3 bases, with 12 bases between.

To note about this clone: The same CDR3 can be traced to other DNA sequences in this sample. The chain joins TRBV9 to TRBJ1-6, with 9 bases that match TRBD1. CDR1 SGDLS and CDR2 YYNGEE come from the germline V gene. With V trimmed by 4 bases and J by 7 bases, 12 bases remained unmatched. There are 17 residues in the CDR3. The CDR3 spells CASSPQPGTGSNSPLHF. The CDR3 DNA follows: TGTGCCAGCAGCCCCCAGCCCGGGACAGGGTCCAATTCACCCCTCCACTTT.

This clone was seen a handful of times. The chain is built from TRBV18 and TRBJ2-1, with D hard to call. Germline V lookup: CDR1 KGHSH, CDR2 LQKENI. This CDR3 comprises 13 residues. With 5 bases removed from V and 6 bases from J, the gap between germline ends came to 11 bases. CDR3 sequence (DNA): TGTGCCAGCTCAATCGGCGGTGGCAATGAGCAGTTCTTC. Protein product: CASSIGGGNEQFF.

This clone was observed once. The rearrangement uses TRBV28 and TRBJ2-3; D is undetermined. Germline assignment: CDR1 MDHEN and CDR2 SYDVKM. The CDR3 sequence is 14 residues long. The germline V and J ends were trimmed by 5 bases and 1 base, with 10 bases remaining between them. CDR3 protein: CASSISLGTDTQYF. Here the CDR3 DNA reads TGTGCCAGCAGTATCAGTCTCGGCACAGATACGCAGTATTTT.

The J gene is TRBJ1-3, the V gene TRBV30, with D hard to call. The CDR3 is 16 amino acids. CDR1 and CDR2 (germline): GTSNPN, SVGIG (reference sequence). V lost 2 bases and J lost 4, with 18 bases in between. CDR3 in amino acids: CAWSPPGIASGNTIYF. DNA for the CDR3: TGTGCCTGGAGTCCCCCGGGTATCGCCTCCGGAAACACCATATATTTT.

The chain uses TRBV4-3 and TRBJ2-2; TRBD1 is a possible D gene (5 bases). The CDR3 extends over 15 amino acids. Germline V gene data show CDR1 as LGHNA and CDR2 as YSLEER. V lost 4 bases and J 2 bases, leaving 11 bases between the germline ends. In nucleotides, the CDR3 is TGCGCCAGCAGCCGACAGACAGCTAACACCGGGGAGCTGTTTTTT. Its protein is CASSRQTANTGELFF.

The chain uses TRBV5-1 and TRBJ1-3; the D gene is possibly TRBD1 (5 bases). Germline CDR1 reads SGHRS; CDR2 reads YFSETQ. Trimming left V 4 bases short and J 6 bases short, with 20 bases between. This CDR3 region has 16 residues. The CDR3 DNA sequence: TGCGCCAGCAGCCGAACAGGCTCCCTGGCACCAAACACCATATATTTT. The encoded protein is CASSRTGSLAPNTIYF. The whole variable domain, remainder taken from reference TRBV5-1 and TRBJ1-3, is KAGVTQTPRYLIKTRGQQVTLSCSPISGHRSVSWYQQTPGQGLQFLFEYFSETQRNKGNFPGRFSGRQFSNSRSEMNVSTLELGDSALYLCASSRTGSLAPNTIYFGEGSWLTVV.

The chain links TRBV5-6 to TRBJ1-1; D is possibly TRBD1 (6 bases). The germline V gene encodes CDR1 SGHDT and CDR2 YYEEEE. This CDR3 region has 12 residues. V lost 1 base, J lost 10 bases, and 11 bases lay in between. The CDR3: CASSLMDRAAFF. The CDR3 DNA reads TGTGCCAGCAGCTTGATGGACAGAGCAGCTTTCTTT.

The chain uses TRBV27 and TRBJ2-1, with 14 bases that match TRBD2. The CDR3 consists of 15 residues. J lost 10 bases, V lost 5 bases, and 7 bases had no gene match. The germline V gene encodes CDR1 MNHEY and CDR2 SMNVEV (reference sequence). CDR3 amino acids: CASSKGLAGAREQFF. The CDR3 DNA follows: TGTGCCAGCAGTAAGGGACTAGCGGGGGCTAGGGAGCAGTTCTTC.

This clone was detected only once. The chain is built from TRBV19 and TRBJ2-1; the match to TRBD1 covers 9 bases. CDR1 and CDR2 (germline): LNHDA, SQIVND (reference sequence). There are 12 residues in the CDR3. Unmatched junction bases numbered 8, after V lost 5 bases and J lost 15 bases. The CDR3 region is CASSSSGTGRFF. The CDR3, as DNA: TGTGCCAGTAGTTCTTCCGGGACAGGGAGGTTCTTC.

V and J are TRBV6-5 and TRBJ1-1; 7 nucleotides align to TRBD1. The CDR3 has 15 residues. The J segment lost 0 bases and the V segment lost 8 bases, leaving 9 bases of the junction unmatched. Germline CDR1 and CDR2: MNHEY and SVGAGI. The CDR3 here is CASPEGQPMNTEAFF. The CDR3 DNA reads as TGTGCCAGCCCTGAGGGACAGCCTATGAACACTGAAGCTTTCTTT.

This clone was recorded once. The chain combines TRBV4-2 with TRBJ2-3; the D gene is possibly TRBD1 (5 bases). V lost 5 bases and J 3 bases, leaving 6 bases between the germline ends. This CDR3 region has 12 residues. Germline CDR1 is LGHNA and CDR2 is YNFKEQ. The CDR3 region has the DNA TGTGCCAGCAGCAAGGGGACAGATACGCAGTATTTT. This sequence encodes CASSKGTDTQYF.

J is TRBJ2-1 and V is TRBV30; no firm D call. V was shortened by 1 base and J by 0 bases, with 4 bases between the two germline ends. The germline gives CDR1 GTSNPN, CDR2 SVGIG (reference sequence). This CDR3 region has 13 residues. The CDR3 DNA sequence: TGTGCCTGGAGTGGCTACTCCTACAATGAGCAGTTCTTC. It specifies CAWSGYSYNEQFF. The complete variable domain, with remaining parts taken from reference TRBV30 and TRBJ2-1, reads SQTIHQWPATLVQPVGSPLSLECTVEGTSNPNLYWYRQAAGRGLQLLFYSVGIGQISSEVPQNLSASRPQDRQFILSSKKLLLSDSGFYLCAWSGYSYNEQFFGPGTRLTVL.

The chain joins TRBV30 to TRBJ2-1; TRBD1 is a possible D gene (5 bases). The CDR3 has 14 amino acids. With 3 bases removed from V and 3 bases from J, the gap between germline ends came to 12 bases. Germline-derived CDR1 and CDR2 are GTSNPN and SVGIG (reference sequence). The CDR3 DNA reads TGTGCCTGGAGAGCAAAGGACATCTACAATGAGCAGTTCTTC. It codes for CAWRAKDIYNEQFF.